The T cell receptor (beta chain) under discussion was sequenced for a study of cytomegalovirus exposure and HLA in healthy donors. PCR employed 60 Vbeta and 13 Jbeta primers. Only in-frame clones appear in the TCRdb table, and some are missing; sequencing was by immunoSEQ multiplex PCR. Its table lists 65,000 to 85,000 clones. Trimming left V 4 bases short and J 2 bases short, with 5 bases between. The CDR3 is 12 amino acids. The germline V gene encodes CDR1 SGHNT and CDR2 YYREEE (reference sequence). The chain employs TRBV5-4 and TRBJ2-3; D uncertain. This clonotype was sampled from a female donor in good health and CMV-seropositive. The source material was PBMCs. In DNA form, the CDR3 reads TGTGCCAGCAGCGTAGACACAGATACGCAGTATTTT. Translated: CASSVDTDTQYF.